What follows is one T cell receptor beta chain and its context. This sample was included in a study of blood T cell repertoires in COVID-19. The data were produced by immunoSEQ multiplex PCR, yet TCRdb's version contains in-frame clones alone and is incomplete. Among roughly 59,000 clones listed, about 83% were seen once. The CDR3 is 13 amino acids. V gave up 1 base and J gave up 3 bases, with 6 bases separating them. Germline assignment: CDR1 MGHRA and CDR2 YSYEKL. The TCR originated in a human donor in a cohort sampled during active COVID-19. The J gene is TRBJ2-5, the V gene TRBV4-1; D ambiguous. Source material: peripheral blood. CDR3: CASSQGSEETQYF. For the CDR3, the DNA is TGCGCCAGCAGCCAAGGGTCGGAAGAGACCCAGTACTTC.